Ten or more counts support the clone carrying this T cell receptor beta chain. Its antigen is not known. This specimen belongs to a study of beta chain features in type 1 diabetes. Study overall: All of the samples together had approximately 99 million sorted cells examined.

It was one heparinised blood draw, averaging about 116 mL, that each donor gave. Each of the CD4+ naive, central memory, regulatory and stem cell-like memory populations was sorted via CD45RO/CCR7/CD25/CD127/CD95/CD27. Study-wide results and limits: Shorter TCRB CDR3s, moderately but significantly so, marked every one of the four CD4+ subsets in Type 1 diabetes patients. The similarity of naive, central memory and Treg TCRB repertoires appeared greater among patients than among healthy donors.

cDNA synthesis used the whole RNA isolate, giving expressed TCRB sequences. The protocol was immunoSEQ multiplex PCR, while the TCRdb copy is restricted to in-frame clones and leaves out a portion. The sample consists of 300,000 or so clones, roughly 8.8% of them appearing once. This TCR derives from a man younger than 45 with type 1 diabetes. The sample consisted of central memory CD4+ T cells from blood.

The CDR3 DNA follows: TGTGCCAGCACCACGGCAGGGGCAGCTAATGAAAAACTGTTTTTT. Encoded protein: CASTTAGAANEKLFF. The chain couples TRBV7-9 to TRBJ1-4; maybe TRBD1 (6 bases). The ends were cut back, 7 bases at V and 3 bases at J, with 15 bases in the middle. Germline V lookup: CDR1 SEHNR, CDR2 FQNEAQ (reference sequence). The CDR3 length is 15 residues.